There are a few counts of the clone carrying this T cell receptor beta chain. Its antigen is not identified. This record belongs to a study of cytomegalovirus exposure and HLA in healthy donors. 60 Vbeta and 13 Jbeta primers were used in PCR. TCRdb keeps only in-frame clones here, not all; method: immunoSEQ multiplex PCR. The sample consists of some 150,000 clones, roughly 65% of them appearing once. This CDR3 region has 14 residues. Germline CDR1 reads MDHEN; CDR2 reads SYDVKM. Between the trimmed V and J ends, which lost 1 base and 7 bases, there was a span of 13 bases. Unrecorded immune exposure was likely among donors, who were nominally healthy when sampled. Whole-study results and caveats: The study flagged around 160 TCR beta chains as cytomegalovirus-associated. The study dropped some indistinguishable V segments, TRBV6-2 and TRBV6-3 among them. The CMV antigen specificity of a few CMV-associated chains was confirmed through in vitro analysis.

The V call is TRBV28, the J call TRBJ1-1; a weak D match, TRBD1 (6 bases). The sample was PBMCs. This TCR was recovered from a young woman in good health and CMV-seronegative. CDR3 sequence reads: CASSLFMGAGEAFF. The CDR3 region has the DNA TGTGCCAGCAGTTTATTTATGGGGGCTGGTGAAGCTTTCTTT.